This entry concerns a single T cell receptor beta chain. Sequencing used immunoSEQ multiplex PCR; TCRdb keeps in-frame clones, though not all of them. The top ten clones hold roughly 6.4% of a sample with fewer than 500,000 clones, approximately 90% of them seen once. The data are from a study of control samples from healthy donors and cancer patients. Deletions cut 4 bases from V and 4 bases from J, with 9 bases between. This CDR3 comprises 13 residues. Germline loops: CDR1 SGHRS, CDR2 YFSETQ. The sample was PBMCs. V and J are TRBV5-1 and TRBJ1-3, with D unclear. This TCR was sampled from a man between 35 and 55 years old with head and neck cancer. The CDR3 region is CASSPEQGNTIYF. The CDR3 region has the DNA TGCGCCAGCAGCCCTGAGCAGGGAAACACCATATATTTT.